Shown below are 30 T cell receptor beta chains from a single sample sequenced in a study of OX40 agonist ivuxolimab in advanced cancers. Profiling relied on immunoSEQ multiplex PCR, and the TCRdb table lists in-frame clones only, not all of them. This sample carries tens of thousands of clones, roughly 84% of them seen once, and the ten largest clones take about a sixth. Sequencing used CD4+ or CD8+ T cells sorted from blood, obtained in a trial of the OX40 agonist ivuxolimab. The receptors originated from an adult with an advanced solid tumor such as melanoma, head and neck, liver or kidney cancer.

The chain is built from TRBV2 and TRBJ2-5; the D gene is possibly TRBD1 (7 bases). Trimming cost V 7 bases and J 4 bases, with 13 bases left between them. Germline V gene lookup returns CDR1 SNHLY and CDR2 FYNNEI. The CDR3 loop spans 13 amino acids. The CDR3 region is CASKGQEGETQYF. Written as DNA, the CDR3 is TGTGCCAGCAAAGGACAGGAGGGAGAGACCCAGTACTTC.

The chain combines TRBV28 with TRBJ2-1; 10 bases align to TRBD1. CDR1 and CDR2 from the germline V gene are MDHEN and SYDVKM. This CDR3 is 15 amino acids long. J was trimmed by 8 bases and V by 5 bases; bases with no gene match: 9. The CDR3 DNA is TGTGCCAGCAGTCCTCCGGGACAGGGGCTGCATGAGCAGTTCTTC. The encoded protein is CASSPPGQGLHEQFF.

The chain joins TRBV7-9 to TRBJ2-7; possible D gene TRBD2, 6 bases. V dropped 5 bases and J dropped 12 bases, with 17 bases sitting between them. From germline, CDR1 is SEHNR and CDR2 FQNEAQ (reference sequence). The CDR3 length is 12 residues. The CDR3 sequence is CASSIGTQERYF. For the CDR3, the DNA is TGTGCCAGCAGCATAGGGACTCAGGAAAGGTACTTC.

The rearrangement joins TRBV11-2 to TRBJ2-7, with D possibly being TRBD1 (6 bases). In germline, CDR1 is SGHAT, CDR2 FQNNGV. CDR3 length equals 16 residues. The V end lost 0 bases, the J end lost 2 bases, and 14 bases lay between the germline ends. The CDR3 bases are TGTGCCAGCAGCTTAGATGGCGCAGGGGCGGCCTACGAGCAGTACTTC. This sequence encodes CASSLDGAGAAYEQYF.

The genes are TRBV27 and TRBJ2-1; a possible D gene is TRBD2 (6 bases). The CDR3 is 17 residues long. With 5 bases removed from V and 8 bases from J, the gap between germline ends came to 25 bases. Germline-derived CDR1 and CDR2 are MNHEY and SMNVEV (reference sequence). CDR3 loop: CASSPWTRRGTSDEQFF. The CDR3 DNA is TGTGCCAGCAGTCCCTGGACAAGACGGGGGACGAGCGATGAGCAGTTCTTC.

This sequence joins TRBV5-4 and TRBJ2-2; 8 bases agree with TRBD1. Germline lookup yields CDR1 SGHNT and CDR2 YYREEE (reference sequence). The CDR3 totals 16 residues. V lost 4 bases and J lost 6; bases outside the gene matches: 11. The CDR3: CASSPLSQGVPGELFF. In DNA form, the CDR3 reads TGTGCCAGCAGCCCTCTGTCACAGGGGGTTCCCGGGGAGCTGTTTTTT.

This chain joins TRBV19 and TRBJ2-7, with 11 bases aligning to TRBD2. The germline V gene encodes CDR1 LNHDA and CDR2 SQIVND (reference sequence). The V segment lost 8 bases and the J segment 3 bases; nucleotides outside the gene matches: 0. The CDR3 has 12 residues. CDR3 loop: CASGTSGYEQYF. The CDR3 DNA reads TGTGCCAGTGGGACTAGCGGCTACGAGCAGTACTTC.

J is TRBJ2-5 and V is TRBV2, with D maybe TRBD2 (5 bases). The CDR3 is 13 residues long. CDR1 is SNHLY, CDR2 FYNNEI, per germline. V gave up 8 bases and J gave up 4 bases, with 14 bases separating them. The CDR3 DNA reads TGTGCCAGCGGACTCAATTTGGGAGAGACCCAGTACTTC. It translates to CASGLNLGETQYF. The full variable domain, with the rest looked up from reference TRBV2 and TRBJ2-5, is EPEVTQTPSHQVTQMGQEVILRCVPISNHLYFYWYRQILGQKVEFLVSFYNNEISEKSEIFDDQFSVERPDGSNFTLKIRSTKLEDSAMYFCASGLNLGETQYFGPGTRLLVL.

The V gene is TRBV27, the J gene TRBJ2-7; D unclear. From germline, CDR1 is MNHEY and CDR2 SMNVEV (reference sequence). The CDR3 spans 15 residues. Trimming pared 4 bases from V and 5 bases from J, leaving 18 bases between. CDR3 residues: CASSSLVVGSHEQYF. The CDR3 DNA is TGTGCCAGCAGTTCCCTCGTGGTTGGGTCCCACGAGCAGTACTTC.

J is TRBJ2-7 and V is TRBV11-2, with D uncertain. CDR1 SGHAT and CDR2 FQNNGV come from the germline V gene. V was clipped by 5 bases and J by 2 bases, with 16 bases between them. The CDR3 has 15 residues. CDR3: CASSLGSNPPYEQYF. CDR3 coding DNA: TGTGCCAGCAGCCTGGGGTCTAACCCCCCCTACGAGCAGTACTTC.

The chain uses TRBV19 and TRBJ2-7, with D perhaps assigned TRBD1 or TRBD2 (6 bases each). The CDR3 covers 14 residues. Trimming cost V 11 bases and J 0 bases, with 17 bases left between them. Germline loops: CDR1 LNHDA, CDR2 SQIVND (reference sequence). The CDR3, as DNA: TGTGCCTCCGGGAGAACAGGGAACTCCTACGAGCAGTACTTC. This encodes CASGRTGNSYEQYF.

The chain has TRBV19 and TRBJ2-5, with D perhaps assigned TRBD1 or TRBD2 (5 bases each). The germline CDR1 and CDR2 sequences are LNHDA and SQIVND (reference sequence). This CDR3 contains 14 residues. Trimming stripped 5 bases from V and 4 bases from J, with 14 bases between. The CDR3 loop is CASSAGTLRETQYF. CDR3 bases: TGTGCCAGTAGTGCCGGGACCCTCCGAGAGACCCAGTACTTC.

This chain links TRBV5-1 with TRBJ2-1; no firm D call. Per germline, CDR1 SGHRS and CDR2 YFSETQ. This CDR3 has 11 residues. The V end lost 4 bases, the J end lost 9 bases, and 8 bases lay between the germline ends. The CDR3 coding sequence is TGCGCCAGCAGCCTTCAGAGTGAGCAGTTCTTC. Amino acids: CASSLQSEQFF. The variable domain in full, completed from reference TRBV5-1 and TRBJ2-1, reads KAGVTQTPRYLIKTRGQQVTLSCSPISGHRSVSWYQQTPGQGLQFLFEYFSETQRNKGNFPGRFSGRQFSNSRSEMNVSTLELGDSALYLCASSLQSEQFFGPGTRLTVL.

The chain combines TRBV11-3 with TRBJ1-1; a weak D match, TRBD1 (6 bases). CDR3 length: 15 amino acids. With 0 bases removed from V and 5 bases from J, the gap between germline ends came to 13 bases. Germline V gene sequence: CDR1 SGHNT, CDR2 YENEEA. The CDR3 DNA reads TGTGCCAGCAGCTTAGAGGGGGCTGCGGGGACTGAAGCTTTCTTT. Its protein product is CASSLEGAAGTEAFF.

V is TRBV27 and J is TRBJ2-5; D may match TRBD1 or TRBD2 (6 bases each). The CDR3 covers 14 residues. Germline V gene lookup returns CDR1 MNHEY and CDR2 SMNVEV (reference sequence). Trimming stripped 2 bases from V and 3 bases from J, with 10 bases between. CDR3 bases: TGTGCCAGCAGTTTACTCGGGGGCGAAGAGACCCAGTACTTC. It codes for CASSLLGGEETQYF.

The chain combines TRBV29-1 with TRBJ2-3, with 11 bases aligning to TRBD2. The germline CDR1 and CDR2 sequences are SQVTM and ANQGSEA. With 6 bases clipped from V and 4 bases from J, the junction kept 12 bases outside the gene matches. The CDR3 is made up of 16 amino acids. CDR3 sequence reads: CSVLVAGGPGPDTQYF. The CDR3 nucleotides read TGCAGCGTGTTAGTAGCGGGAGGGCCGGGACCAGATACGCAGTATTTT.

The DNA for the CDR3 is TGTGCCAGCAGGGGTGACTCCTCCTACAATGAGCAGTTCTTC. Translating it yields CASRGDSSYNEQFF. The genes are TRBV28 and TRBJ2-1; D not resolved. Germline lookup yields CDR1 MDHEN and CDR2 SYDVKM. The V and J ends lost 6 bases and 0 bases respectively, with 9 bases between them. The CDR3 length is 14 residues. Combining the CDR3 with reference TRBV28 and TRBJ2-1 gives the whole variable domain DVKVTQSSRYLVKRTGEKVFLECVQDMDHENMFWYRQDPGLGLRLIYFSYDVKMKEKGDIPEGYSVSREKKERFSLILESASTNQTSMYLCASRGDSSYNEQFFGPGTRLTVL.

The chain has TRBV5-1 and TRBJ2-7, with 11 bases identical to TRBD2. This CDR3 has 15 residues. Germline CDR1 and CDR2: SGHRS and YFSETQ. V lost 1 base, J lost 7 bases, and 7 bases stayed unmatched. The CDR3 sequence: CASSLTSGRMWEQYF. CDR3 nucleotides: TGCGCCAGCAGCTTGACTAGCGGGAGAATGTGGGAGCAGTACTTC. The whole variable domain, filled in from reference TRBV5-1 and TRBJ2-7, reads KAGVTQTPRYLIKTRGQQVTLSCSPISGHRSVSWYQQTPGQGLQFLFEYFSETQRNKGNFPGRFSGRQFSNSRSEMNVSTLELGDSALYLCASSLTSGRMWEQYFGPGTRLTVT.

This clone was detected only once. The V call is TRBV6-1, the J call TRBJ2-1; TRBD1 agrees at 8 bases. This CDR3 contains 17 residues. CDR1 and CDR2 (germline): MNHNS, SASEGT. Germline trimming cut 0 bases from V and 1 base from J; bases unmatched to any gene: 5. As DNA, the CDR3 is TGTGCCAGCAGTGAAGCTCAGGGGGCAAGGTCCTACAATGAGCAGTTCTTC. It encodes CASSEAQGARSYNEQFF.

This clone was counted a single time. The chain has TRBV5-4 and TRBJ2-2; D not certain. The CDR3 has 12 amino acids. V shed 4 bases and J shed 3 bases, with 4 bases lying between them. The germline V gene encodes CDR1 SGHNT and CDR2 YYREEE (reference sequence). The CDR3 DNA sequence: TGTGCCAGCAGCATGCACACCGGGGAGCTGTTTTTT. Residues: CASSMHTGELFF. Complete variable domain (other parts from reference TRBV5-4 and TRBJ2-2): ETGVTQSPTHLIKTRGQQVTLRCSSQSGHNTVSWYQQALGQGPQFIFQYYREEENGRGNFPPRFSGLQFPNYSSELNVNALELDDSALYLCASSMHTGELFFGEGSRLTVL.

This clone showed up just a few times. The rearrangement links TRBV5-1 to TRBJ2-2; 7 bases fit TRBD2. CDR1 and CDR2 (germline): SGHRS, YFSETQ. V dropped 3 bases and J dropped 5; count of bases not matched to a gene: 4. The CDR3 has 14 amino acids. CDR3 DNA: TGCGCCAGCAGCTCGGGGGGAGGAACCGGGGAGCTGTTTTTT. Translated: CASSSGGGTGELFF.

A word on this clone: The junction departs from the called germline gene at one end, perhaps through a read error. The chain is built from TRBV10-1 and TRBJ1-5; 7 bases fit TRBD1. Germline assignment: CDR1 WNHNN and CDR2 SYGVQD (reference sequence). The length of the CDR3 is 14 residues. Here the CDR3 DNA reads TGTGCCAGCAGCCCGGGACAGAAGAATCAGCCCCAGCATTTT. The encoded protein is CASSPGQKNQPQHF.

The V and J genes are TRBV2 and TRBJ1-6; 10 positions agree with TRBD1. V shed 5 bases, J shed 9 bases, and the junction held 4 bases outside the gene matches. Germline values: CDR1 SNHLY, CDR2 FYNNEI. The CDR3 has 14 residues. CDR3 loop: CASSRQGAGSPLHF. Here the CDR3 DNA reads TGTGCCAGCAGTAGACAGGGGGCGGGTTCACCCCTCCACTTT.

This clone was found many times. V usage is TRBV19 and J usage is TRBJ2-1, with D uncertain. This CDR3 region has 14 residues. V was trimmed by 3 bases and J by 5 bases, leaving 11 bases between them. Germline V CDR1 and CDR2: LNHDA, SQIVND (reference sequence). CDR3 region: CASSILGRNNEQFF. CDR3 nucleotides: TGTGCCAGTAGTATTCTTGGCAGGAACAATGAGCAGTTCTTC. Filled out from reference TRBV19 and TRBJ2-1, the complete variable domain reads DGGITQSPKYLFRKEGQNVTLSCEQNLNHDAMYWYRQDPGQGLRLIYYSQIVNDFQKGDIAEGYSVSREKKESFPLTVTSAQKNPTAFYLCASSILGRNNEQFFGPGTRLTVL.

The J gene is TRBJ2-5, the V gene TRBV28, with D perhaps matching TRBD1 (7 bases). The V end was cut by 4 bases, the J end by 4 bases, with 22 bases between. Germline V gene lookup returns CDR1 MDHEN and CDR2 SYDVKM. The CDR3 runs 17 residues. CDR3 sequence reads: CASSSIEFGQGGETQYF. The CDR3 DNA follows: TGTGCCAGCAGTTCGATCGAGTTCGGGCAGGGGGGAGAGACCCAGTACTTC. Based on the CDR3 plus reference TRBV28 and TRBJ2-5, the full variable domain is DVKVTQSSRYLVKRTGEKVFLECVQDMDHENMFWYRQDPGLGLRLIYFSYDVKMKEKGDIPEGYSVSREKKERFSLILESASTNQTSMYLCASSSIEFGQGGETQYFGPGTRLLVL.

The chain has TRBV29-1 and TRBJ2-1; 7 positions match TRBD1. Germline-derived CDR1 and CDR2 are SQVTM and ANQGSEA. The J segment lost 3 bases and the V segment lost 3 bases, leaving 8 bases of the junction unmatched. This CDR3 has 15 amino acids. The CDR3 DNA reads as TGCAGCGTTGAGCTACAGGGGCTTTACTACAATGAGCAGTTCTTC. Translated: CSVELQGLYYNEQFF.

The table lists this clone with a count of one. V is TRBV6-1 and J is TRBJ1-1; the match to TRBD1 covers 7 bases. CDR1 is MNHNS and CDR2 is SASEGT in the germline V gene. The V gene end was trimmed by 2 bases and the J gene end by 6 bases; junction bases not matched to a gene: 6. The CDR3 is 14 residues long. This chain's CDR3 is CASSERQGGAEAFF. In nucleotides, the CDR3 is TGTGCCAGCAGTGAACGGCAGGGGGGGGCTGAAGCTTTCTTT.

This CDR3 reads CASIWTSGSRETQYF. CDR3 nucleotide sequence: TGTGCCAGTATTTGGACTAGCGGGAGTCGAGAGACCCAGTACTTC. The chain uses TRBV19 and TRBJ2-5, with 13 nucleotides matching TRBD2. The trim removed 7 bases at V and 4 bases at J, leaving 6 bases unmatched. The CDR3 length is 15 residues. Germline-derived CDR1 and CDR2 are LNHDA and SQIVND (reference sequence).

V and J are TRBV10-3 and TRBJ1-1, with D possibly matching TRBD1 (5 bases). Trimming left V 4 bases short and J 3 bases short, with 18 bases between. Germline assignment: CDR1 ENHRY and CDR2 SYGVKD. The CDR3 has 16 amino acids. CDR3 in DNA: TGTGCCATCAGTGCATCATCTGGCAGGGAGGACACTGAAGCTTTCTTT. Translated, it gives CAISASSGREDTEAFF.

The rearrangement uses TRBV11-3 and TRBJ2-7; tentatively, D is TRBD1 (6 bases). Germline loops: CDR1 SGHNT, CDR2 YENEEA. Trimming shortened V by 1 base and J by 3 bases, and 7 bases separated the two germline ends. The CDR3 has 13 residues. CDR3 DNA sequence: TGTGCCAGCAGCTTAGCAGGGGACTACGAGCAGTACTTC. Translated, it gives CASSLAGDYEQYF. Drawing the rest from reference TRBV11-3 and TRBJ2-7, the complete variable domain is EAGVVQSPRYKIIEKKQPVAFWCNPISGHNTLYWYLQNLGQGPELLIRYENEEAVDDSQLPKDRFSAERLKGVDSTLKIQPAELGDSAVYLCASSLAGDYEQYFGPGTRLTVT.